The next 27 T cell receptor beta chains were all read from a single sample in a study of circulating CD8 cells and anti-PD-1 response in melanoma. The QIAseq Immune Repertoire TCR panel built the libraries from roughly 15 ng of total RNA. From the reads, TCRdb called clonotypes with MiXCR, one entry per CDR3 protein. The sample holds over 900 distinct CDR3 sequences, roughly 5.3% seen once. Live CD3+CD8+TCRalphabeta+ cells were sorted into four subsets by PD-1 and/or TIGIT. The sample in question was CD8+ T cells from PBMCs, obtained at baseline or after one month of anti-PD-1 therapy (not recorded which). These receptors were taken from a human donor with melanoma.

The chain links TRBV5-5 to TRBJ1-1, with D unresolved. CDR1 SGHKS and CDR2 YYEKEE come from the germline V gene (reference sequence). Trimming removed 4 bases from V and 1 base from J, with 8 bases in between. The CDR3 extends over 13 amino acids. CDR3 bases: TGTGCCAGCAGCCCCCGGACGAACACTGAAGCTTTCTTT. Protein product: CASSPRTNTEAFF.

This clonotype has more than one count but fewer than ten. The chain has TRBV28 and TRBJ2-7; D might be TRBD2 (6 bases). Germline CDR1 reads MDHEN; CDR2 reads SYDVKM. The CDR3 contains 14 residues. Trimming stripped 1 base from V and 3 bases from J, with 10 bases between. The CDR3 DNA reads TGTGCCAGCAGTTTATCAGGCGGGGACTACGAGCAGTACTTC. Protein sequence: CASSLSGGDYEQYF.

This clonotype is large within its sample. The chain carries TRBV12-3 or TRBV12-4 and TRBJ2-3; the D gene could be TRBD1 or TRBD2 (5 bases each). The CDR3 is 13 residues long. V was trimmed by 10 bases and J by 4 bases, leaving 15 bases between them. CDR3 nucleotide sequence: TGTGCCACCGGGGCGAGAGGGTCAGATACGCAGTATTTT. It encodes CATGARGSDTQYF.

This clonotype is labeled medium-sized. The chain links TRBV5-4 to TRBJ2-1; D might be TRBD1 (5 bases). The germline gives CDR1 SGHNT, CDR2 YYREEE (reference sequence). CDR3 length: 14 amino acids. The ends were cut back, 4 bases at V and 7 bases at J, with 15 bases in the middle. CDR3 in DNA: TGTGCCAGCAGCGGTTTGGAAAAGGGGAATGAGCAGTTCTTC. Translation gives CASSGLEKGNEQFF.

This clonotype counts as large (0.1 to 1%). The chain couples TRBV12-3 or TRBV12-4 to TRBJ2-5; D might be TRBD1 or TRBD2, each matching 5 bases. This CDR3 has 15 residues. V gave up 2 bases and J gave up 3 bases, with 13 bases separating them. The CDR3 here is CASSLRTGGEETQYF. The DNA for the CDR3 is TGTGCCAGCAGTTTAAGGACTGGGGGAGAAGAGACCCAGTACTTC.

This clonotype is large (0.1 to 1%) by share. The rearrangement links TRBV19 to TRBJ2-7, with TRBD1 identical over 10 bases. CDR3 length: 14 amino acids. J was trimmed by 3 bases and V by 10 bases; bases with no gene match: 9. From germline, CDR1 is LNHDA and CDR2 SQIVND (reference sequence). The CDR3 coding sequence is TGTGCCACTCAACGGACAGGGGGGATCTACGAGCAGTACTTC. It is translated as CATQRTGGIYEQYF. The entire variable domain, with the rest obtained from reference TRBV19 and TRBJ2-7, is as follows: DGGITQSPKYLFRKEGQNVTLSCEQNLNHDAMYWYRQDPGQGLRLIYYSQIVNDFQKGDIAEGYSVSREKKESFPLTVTSAQKNPTAFYLCATQRTGGIYEQYFGPGTRLTVT.

This clonotype qualifies as large. V and J are TRBV2 and TRBJ1-3; D is uncertain. CDR3 length: 15 amino acids. Germline CDR1 reads SNHLY; CDR2 reads FYNNEI. V gave up 6 bases and J gave up 6 bases, with 18 bases separating them. CDR3 residues: CASRAGRSLENTIYF. The CDR3 DNA follows: TGTGCCAGCAGAGCAGGCCGCTCTCTGGAAAACACCATATATTTT. The variable domain in full, with the rest retrieved from reference TRBV2 and TRBJ1-3, is EPEVTQTPSHQVTQMGQEVILRCVPISNHLYFYWYRQILGQKVEFLVSFYNNEISEKSEIFDDQFSVERPDGSNFTLKIRSTKLEDSAMYFCASRAGRSLENTIYFGEGSWLTVV.

By share, this clonotype counts as medium-sized. The V call is TRBV28, the J call TRBJ2-5; 11 positions match TRBD2. CDR3 length: 14 amino acids. CDR1 is MDHEN and CDR2 is SYDVKM in the germline V gene. J gave up 5 bases and V 3 bases, and 2 bases lay outside the gene matches. The CDR3 bases are TGTGCCAGCAGTTTTCGGACTAGCGGGGAGACCCAGTACTTC. It encodes CASSFRTSGETQYF.

Within the sample, this clonotype is large. This chain links TRBV27 with TRBJ2-3; D gene ambiguous. The length of the CDR3 is 13 residues. Trimming stripped 7 bases from V and 4 bases from J, with 12 bases between. CDR1 and CDR2 from the germline V gene are MNHEY and SMNVEV (reference sequence). As DNA, the CDR3 is TGTGCCAGCACTGGTAGTTGGGCAGATACGCAGTATTTT. This encodes CASTGSWADTQYF.

By share of the sample, this clonotype is medium-sized. The rearrangement links TRBV13 to TRBJ2-2, with D uncertain. CDR1 and CDR2 from the germline V gene are PRHDT and FYEKMQ (reference sequence). CDR3 length equals 12 residues. The germline V and J ends were trimmed by 5 bases and 6 bases, with 7 bases remaining between them. The chain's CDR3 is CASSLTPGELFF. CDR3 coding DNA: TGTGCCAGCAGCCTGACTCCCGGGGAGCTGTTTTTT.

The rearrangement links TRBV19 to TRBJ2-7; perhaps TRBD1 as D (5 bases). V was trimmed by 3 bases and J by 2 bases, leaving 8 bases between them. This CDR3 comprises 13 residues. Germline lookup yields CDR1 LNHDA and CDR2 SQIVND (reference sequence). CDR3 sequence (DNA): TGTGCCAGTAGTATGGGGCATACCTACGAGCAGTACTTC. Protein: CASSMGHTYEQYF. The whole variable domain, filled in from reference TRBV19 and TRBJ2-7, reads DGGITQSPKYLFRKEGQNVTLSCEQNLNHDAMYWYRQDPGQGLRLIYYSQIVNDFQKGDIAEGYSVSREKKESFPLTVTSAQKNPTAFYLCASSMGHTYEQYFGPGTRLTVT.

By share, this clonotype ranks as large. This chain joins TRBV19 and TRBJ1-1; 8 bases are shared with TRBD1. CDR1 is LNHDA, CDR2 SQIVND, per germline (reference sequence). V trimming: 5 bases; J trimming: 1 base; junction bases outside the gene matches: 3. CDR3 length: 14 residues. The CDR3 DNA reads TGTGCCAGTAGTCCCGGACAGGGGAACACTGAAGCTTTCTTT. It translates to CASSPGQGNTEAFF. The variable domain in full, with the rest retrieved from reference TRBV19 and TRBJ1-1, is DGGITQSPKYLFRKEGQNVTLSCEQNLNHDAMYWYRQDPGQGLRLIYYSQIVNDFQKGDIAEGYSVSREKKESFPLTVTSAQKNPTAFYLCASSPGQGNTEAFFGQGTRLTVV.

This clonotype is categorized as medium-sized. The rearrangement uses TRBV19 and TRBJ2-7; TRBD2 is a possible D gene (5 bases). The V end was cut by 1 base, the J end by 2 bases, with 9 bases between. The CDR3 is 14 residues long. Germline values: CDR1 LNHDA, CDR2 SQIVND (reference sequence). The CDR3 nucleotides are TGTGCCAGTAGTATAGCAGGAGGAACCTACGAGCAGTACTTC. It encodes CASSIAGGTYEQYF.

This clonotype is categorized as large. The chain uses TRBV7-3 and TRBJ2-2; the D is unclear. Trimming pared 2 bases from V and 1 base from J, leaving 5 bases between. Looked up from germline, CDR1 is SGHTA and CDR2 is FQGTGA. CDR3 length equals 14 residues. This chain's CDR3 is CASSLGQNTGELFF. DNA for the CDR3: TGTGCCAGCAGCTTAGGGCAGAACACCGGGGAGCTGTTTTTT.

This clonotype is termed medium-sized. The chain combines TRBV2 with TRBJ2-7, with TRBD1 identical over 8 bases. Losses at the gene ends were 8 bases for V and 0 bases for J; bases not matched to a gene: 0. The germline CDR1 and CDR2 sequences are SNHLY and FYNNEI. This CDR3 has 12 amino acids. The CDR3 sequence is CASQGASYEQYF. The CDR3 DNA reads TGTGCCAGCCAGGGGGCCTCCTACGAGCAGTACTTC.

By proportion, this clonotype is large. V is TRBV25-1 and J is TRBJ1-4; no definite D call. Germline V CDR1 and CDR2: MGHDK, SYGVNS. Trimming left V 6 bases short and J 4 bases short, with 9 bases between. The CDR3 extends over 13 amino acids. As DNA, the CDR3 is TGTGCCAGCAGGGCGGGATATAATGAAAAACTGTTTTTT. This gives the protein CASRAGYNEKLFF.

Relative to its sample, this clonotype is medium-sized. The rearrangement joins TRBV28 to TRBJ2-4; 7 positions agree with TRBD1. This CDR3 spans 14 amino acids. Trimming removed 4 bases from V and 9 bases from J; junction bases left unmatched: 9. CDR1 is MDHEN and CDR2 is SYDVKM in the germline V gene. CDR3 DNA: TGTGCCAGCAGTTCCCACAGGGGTGAGGGCATTCAGTACTTC. Residues: CASSSHRGEGIQYF.

This clonotype is medium-sized in the sample. The rearrangement uses TRBV19 and TRBJ2-1; D remains ambiguous. V lost 3 bases, J lost 10 bases, and 10 bases lay in between. The CDR3 is 12 amino acids. Germline assignment: CDR1 LNHDA and CDR2 SQIVND (reference sequence). The CDR3 nucleotides are TGTGCCAGTAGTATCCTTATGTACGAGCAGTTCTTC. Protein: CASSILMYEQFF.

By share, this clonotype counts as medium-sized. This chain joins TRBV12-3 or TRBV12-4 and TRBJ2-3, with 9 nucleotides matching TRBD1. This CDR3 has 13 residues. The V gene end was trimmed by 11 bases and the J gene end by 1 base; junction bases not matched to a gene: 4. CDR3 DNA: TGTGCCGGACGGGACAGGGGCACAGATACGCAGTATTTT. This sequence encodes CAGRDRGTDTQYF.

By share, this clonotype counts as medium-sized (0.01 to 0.1%). The CDR3 protein is CASKSEEDTEAFF. The CDR3 region has the DNA TGTGCCAGCAAGTCCGAGGAGGACACTGAAGCTTTCTTT. The chain joins TRBV25-1 to TRBJ1-1; D not resolved. CDR1 and CDR2 (germline): MGHDK, SYGVNS. Trimming stripped 7 bases from V and 3 bases from J, with 12 bases between. The CDR3 consists of 13 residues.

This clonotype is termed medium-sized. This chain connects TRBV29-1 to TRBJ2-2; D is uncertain. Germline CDR1 is SQVTM and CDR2 is ANQGSEA. Trimming stripped 2 bases from V and 0 bases from J, with 1 base between. CDR3 length: 12 residues. Here the CDR3 DNA reads TGCAGCGTTGAACCGAACACCGGGGAGCTGTTTTTT. This translates into CSVEPNTGELFF.

By sample share, this clonotype is medium-sized (0.01 to 0.1%). The J gene is TRBJ2-7, the V gene TRBV19, with no clear D. The CDR3 is 14 amino acids. Germline V gives CDR1 LNHDA, CDR2 SQIVND (reference sequence). V lost 3 bases and J 2 bases, leaving 11 bases between the germline ends. The CDR3 protein is CASSIAGETYEQYF. The CDR3 DNA follows: TGTGCCAGTAGTATTGCAGGAGAGACCTACGAGCAGTACTTC.

This clonotype is labeled as large. The rearrangement links TRBV4-2 to TRBJ2-3; TRBD2 matches 7 bases. CDR3 size: 15 residues. CDR1 LGHNA and CDR2 YNFKEQ come from the germline V gene. The junction had 4 bases not matched to a gene; V was cut back by 4 bases and J by 0 bases. DNA for the CDR3: TGTGCCAGCAGCCCCTACGGGGGGAGCACAGATACGCAGTATTTT. It is translated as CASSPYGGSTDTQYF.

The gene calls are TRBV14 and TRBJ2-7; TRBD1 might be the D (6 bases). The CDR3 has 14 residues. V was cut by 6 bases and J by 5 bases, with 17 bases left in between. Germline CDR1 and CDR2: SGHDN and FVKESK. The CDR3 here is CASSLQGRGNEQYF. DNA of the CDR3: TGTGCCAGCAGTCTTCAGGGCAGGGGCAACGAGCAGTACTTC. Full variable domain (missing parts from reference TRBV14 and TRBJ2-7): EAGVTQFPSHSVIEKGQTVTLRCDPISGHDNLYWYRRVMGKEIKFLLHFVKESKQDESGMPNNRFLAERTGGTYSTLKVQPAELEDSGVYFCASSLQGRGNEQYFGPGTRLTVT.

This clonotype rates as large. The rearrangement uses TRBV7-2 and TRBJ2-1; a weak D match, TRBD2 (5 bases). The germline V and J ends were trimmed by 2 bases and 8 bases, with 10 bases remaining between them. Germline V lookup: CDR1 SGHTA, CDR2 FQGNSA. The CDR3 contains 13 residues. The CDR3 nucleotides read TGTGCCAGCAGCTTAATTGCAGCGGATGAGCAGTTCTTC. Translating it yields CASSLIAADEQFF.

This clonotype rates as medium-sized. The chain joins TRBV6-2 or TRBV6-3 to TRBJ2-7, with D perhaps TRBD1 (7 bases). The ends were cut back, 0 bases at V and 2 bases at J, with 14 bases in the middle. Germline V gene data show CDR1 as MNHEY and CDR2 as SVGEGT. The CDR3 consists of 16 residues. CDR3 in amino acids: CASSYSWGDRPYEQYF. CDR3 DNA: TGTGCCAGCAGTTACTCCTGGGGGGACAGACCCTACGAGCAGTACTTC.

This clonotype is large within its sample. The chain joins TRBV4-1 to TRBJ1-3; weak D call: TRBD1 (6 bases). From germline, CDR1 is MGHRA and CDR2 YSYEKL. There are 16 residues in the CDR3. Between the trimmed V and J ends, which lost 4 bases and 2 bases, there was a span of 15 bases. The CDR3 region is CASSPFTGNPGNTIYF. CDR3 coding DNA: TGCGCCAGCAGCCCCTTTACAGGGAACCCTGGAAACACCATATATTTT.